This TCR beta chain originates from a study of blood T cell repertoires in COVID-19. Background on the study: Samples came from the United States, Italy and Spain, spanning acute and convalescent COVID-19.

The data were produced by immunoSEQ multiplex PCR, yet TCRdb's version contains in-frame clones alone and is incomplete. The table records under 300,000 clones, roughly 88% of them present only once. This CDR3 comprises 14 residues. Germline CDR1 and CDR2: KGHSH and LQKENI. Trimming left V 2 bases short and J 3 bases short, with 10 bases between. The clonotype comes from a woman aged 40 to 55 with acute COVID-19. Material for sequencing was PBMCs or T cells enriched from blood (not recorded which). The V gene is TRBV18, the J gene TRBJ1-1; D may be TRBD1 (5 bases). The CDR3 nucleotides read TGTGCCAGCTCACCAAGGGGCGCTGACACTGAAGCTTTCTTT. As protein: CASSPRGADTEAFF.